This T cell receptor beta chain was documented in a study of T cell responses to AZD1222 COVID-19 vaccine. General observations from the study: Repertoires in all cases were sampled only once the peak T cell response had passed. Across spike, vaccine-associated CD4 TCRs were found, dominant at 160-218 and 743-854.

Worth noting for this clone: Its target is not known.

Assay: immunoSEQ multiplex PCR; the TCRdb copy retains only in-frame clones and omits some. The repertoire holds roughly 100,000 clones, with about 90% as singletons. Trimming took 5 bases from V and 8 from J; bases not matched to a gene: 6. The CDR3 contains 14 residues. The germline V gene encodes CDR1 MNHEY and CDR2 SMNVEV (reference sequence). The V gene is TRBV27, the J gene TRBJ2-1; 10 bases agree with TRBD1. This sequence was found in an adult in good health. The starting material was peripheral blood, obtained on day 0 of AZD1222 vaccination. CDR3 loop: CASSARQGADEQFF. The CDR3 DNA is TGTGCCAGCAGTGCTAGACAGGGGGCGGATGAGCAGTTCTTC.